These 26 T cell receptor beta chains originate from one sample sequenced in a study of shared clonotypes between healthy human individuals. The method was immunoSEQ multiplex PCR; TCRdb's version includes in-frame clones alone and lacks a portion of them. The sample contains roughly 450,000 clones, 79% of which appear only once. Sequencing was performed on PBMCs. The source of these receptors is a woman aged 40 to 55 in good health. Some clones in this sample may be carry-over from other donors' samples.

The rearrangement uses TRBV11-2 and TRBJ2-7, with a tentative D call TRBD2 (6 bases). Germline values: CDR1 SGHAT, CDR2 FQNNGV. V was cut by 1 base and J by 4 bases, with 11 bases left in between. The CDR3 length is 14 residues. The CDR3 spells CASSLVGGGYEQYF. CDR3 DNA: TGTGCCAGCAGCTTAGTGGGGGGTGGGTACGAGCAGTACTTC.

The chain joins TRBV21-1 to TRBJ2-7; the DNA was not compared with TRBD2, the D call given in the table. TRBV21-1 is recorded as a pseudogene. The CDR3 is made up of 16 amino acids. CDR3 nucleotide sequence: TGTGCCAGCAGCAAGGCGCTAGACTTGCCACTCCACGAGCAGTACTTC. It specifies CASSKALDLPLHEQYF.

This clone appeared many times. The genes are TRBV10-2 and TRBJ1-2; tentatively, D is TRBD1 (6 bases). Per the germline V gene, CDR1 is WSHSY and CDR2 is SAAADI. Deletions cut 0 bases from V and 2 bases from J, with 10 bases between. The CDR3 extends over 15 amino acids. CDR3 bases: TGCGCCAGCAGTGAGTCTCGGGGGGCAAACTATGGCTACACCTTC. Protein product: CASSESRGANYGYTF.

This chain connects TRBV7-9 to TRBJ2-1; D is perhaps TRBD1 (6 bases). The CDR3 consists of 13 residues. The germline gives CDR1 SEHNR, CDR2 FQNEAQ (reference sequence). The V end was cut by 0 bases, the J end by 10 bases, with 10 bases between. The CDR3 is CASSLAWDTEQFF. CDR3 in DNA: TGTGCCAGCAGCTTAGCCTGGGACACCGAGCAGTTCTTC.

The chain joins TRBV7-3 to TRBJ2-7; tentative D call: TRBD2 (7 bases). Germline values: CDR1 SGHTA, CDR2 FQGTGA. The CDR3 length is 14 residues. Trimming took 5 bases from V and 4 from J, leaving 15 bases between them. The CDR3 is CASSPRGGLYEQYF. The CDR3 DNA sequence: TGTGCCAGCAGCCCAAGGGGGGGTCTTTACGAGCAGTACTTC.

The chain recombines TRBV7-9 with TRBJ2-5; the match to TRBD2 covers 11 bases. The length of the CDR3 is 16 residues. Germline lookup yields CDR1 SEHNR and CDR2 FQNEAQ (reference sequence). Trimming cost V 2 bases and J 5 bases; bases outside gene matches: 7. CDR3 DNA: TGTGCCAGCAGCTTAAATAGCGGGAGGGCCGGGGAGACCCAGTACTTC. Translation gives CASSLNSGRAGETQYF.

This clone was detected only once. The CDR3 loop is CASSFRDRGHEQYF. The CDR3 DNA reads as TGCGCCAGCAGCTTCCGGGACAGGGGCCACGAGCAGTACTTC. The chain couples TRBV5-1 to TRBJ2-7; 10 nucleotides match TRBD1. V trimming: 2 bases; J trimming: 5 bases; junction bases outside the gene matches: 4. Germline V gene sequence: CDR1 SGHRS, CDR2 YFSETQ. This CDR3 has 14 residues.

V and J are TRBV19 and TRBJ2-1; D is perhaps TRBD2 (5 bases). The CDR3 sequence is 17 residues long. Trimming removed 1 base at V and 8 bases at J, with 21 bases between. From germline, CDR1 is LNHDA and CDR2 SQIVND (reference sequence). CDR3 nucleotide sequence: TGTGCCAGTAGTATAGTTGGAGGACCGTCAGGTCGGGATGAGCAGTTCTTC. Encoded protein: CASSIVGGPSGRDEQFF.

The genes are TRBV7-3 and TRBJ2-7; D is unclear. The CDR3 is made up of 13 amino acids. Per germline, CDR1 SGHTA and CDR2 FQGTGA. V was cut by 0 bases and J by 1 base, with 4 bases left in between. The CDR3 is CASSLTRSYEQYF. DNA of the CDR3: TGTGCCAGCAGCTTAACCAGATCCTACGAGCAGTACTTC.

The chain carries TRBV7-2 and TRBJ2-7; possible D gene TRBD2, 5 bases. Trimming pared 1 base from V and 5 bases from J, leaving 9 bases between. Germline V lookup: CDR1 SGHTA, CDR2 FQGNSA. This CDR3 has 13 amino acids. CDR3 in amino acids: CASSLVARDEQYF. CDR3 coding DNA: TGTGCCAGCAGCTTAGTGGCGAGGGACGAGCAGTACTTC.

A remark on this clone: Given a much more abundant clone one base away, this may be a read error. The J gene is TRBJ1-2, the V gene TRBV7-9; the match to TRBD1 covers 7 bases. Germline values: CDR1 SEHNR, CDR2 FQNEAQ (reference sequence). CDR3 length: 14 residues. Trimming took 5 bases from V and 0 from J; bases not matched to a gene: 3. CDR3 sequence: CASSPGTANYGYTF. The CDR3 DNA reads TGTGCCAGCAGCCCCGGGACAGCTAACTATGGCTACACCTTC.

This clone was seen just once. The rearrangement joins TRBV30 to TRBJ2-5; possible D gene TRBD2, 5 bases. TRBJ2-7 matches the DNA end more closely, so the J call is doubtful. There are 12 residues in the CDR3. Germline CDR1 is GTSNPN and CDR2 is SVGIG (reference sequence). CDR3: CAWTGVGYEQYF. CDR3 coding DNA: TGTGCCTGGACCGGGGTTGGCTACGAGCAGTACTTC.

About this clone: A junction boundary mismatches the germline segment, possibly from a read error. This same CDR3 is encoded by further DNA sequences in the sample. V usage is TRBV19 and J usage is TRBJ1-1; no clear D. Germline values: CDR1 LNHDA, CDR2 SQIVND (reference sequence). This CDR3 comprises 13 residues. The CDR3 protein is CASSTALRTEAFF. The CDR3 DNA reads as TGTGCCAGTAGTACCGCCTTGAGGACTGAAGCTTTTTTT. The full variable domain, with the rest looked up from reference TRBV19 and TRBJ1-1, is DGGITQSPKYLFRKEGQNVTLSCEQNLNHDAMYWYRQDPGQGLRLIYYSQIVNDFQKGDIAEGYSVSREKKESFPLTVTSAQKNPTAFYLCASSTALRTEAFFGQGTRLTVV.

V is TRBV30 and J is TRBJ2-7; D uncertain. Germline CDR1 reads GTSNPN; CDR2 reads SVGIG (reference sequence). Trimming left V 2 bases short and J 6 bases short, with 8 bases between. This CDR3 has 11 amino acids. For the CDR3, the DNA is TGTGCCTGGAGTCGTGTAATCGAGCAGTACTTC. Translated, it gives CAWSRVIEQYF. Supplemented by reference TRBV30 and TRBJ2-7, the full variable domain reads SQTIHQWPATLVQPVGSPLSLECTVEGTSNPNLYWYRQAAGRGLQLLFYSVGIGQISSEVPQNLSASRPQDRQFILSSKKLLLSDSGFYLCAWSRVIEQYFGPGTRLTVT.

This chain joins TRBV11-2 and TRBJ2-7, with a weak D call TRBD2 (6 bases). The CDR3 covers 15 residues. Trimming left V 1 base short and J 0 bases short, with 10 bases between. The germline V gene has CDR1 SGHAT and CDR2 FQNNGV. CDR3 sequence: CASSLGGASSYEQYF. As DNA, the CDR3 is TGTGCCAGCAGCTTAGGCGGGGCGAGCTCCTACGAGCAGTACTTC.

This clone was seen only once. The chain employs TRBV11-3 and TRBJ2-1; D ambiguous. Germline V gene lookup returns CDR1 SGHNT and CDR2 YENEEA. V was clipped by 0 bases and J by 0 bases, with 3 bases between them. The CDR3 consists of 14 residues. The CDR3 DNA reads TGTGCCAGCAGCTTAGATGGCTCCTACAATGAGCAGTTCTTC. Translation gives CASSLDGSYNEQFF.

V is TRBV7-9 and J is TRBJ2-7, with TRBD1 matching over 7 bases. V shed 5 bases, J shed 4 bases, and the junction held 5 bases outside the gene matches. This CDR3 spans 13 amino acids. CDR1 is SEHNR, CDR2 FQNEAQ, per germline (reference sequence). CDR3: CASSGTVWYEQYF. For the CDR3, the DNA is TGTGCCAGCAGCGGGACAGTATGGTACGAGCAGTACTTC.

V is TRBV4-3 and J is TRBJ1-3, with TRBD1 matching over 7 bases. CDR3 size: 16 residues. The germline V gene has CDR1 LGHNA and CDR2 YSLEER. The J segment lost 1 base and the V segment lost 3 bases, leaving 6 bases of the junction unmatched. The CDR3 spells CASSHPDRASGNTIYF. In DNA form, the CDR3 reads TGCGCCAGCAGCCATCCCGACAGGGCTTCTGGAAACACCATATATTTT.

This clone was seen many times. This chain uses TRBV11-2 with TRBJ2-1; D gene unclear. Deletions cut 3 bases from V and 8 bases from J, with 17 bases between. In germline, CDR1 is SGHAT, CDR2 FQNNGV. This CDR3 is built from 15 residues. In DNA, the CDR3 is TGTGCCAGCAGCTTTACCGGGTCGTCCGTCGATGAGCAGTTCTTC. Translated: CASSFTGSSVDEQFF.

The gene calls are TRBV5-1 and TRBJ2-7; perhaps TRBD1 as D (6 bases). This CDR3 is built from 12 residues. Germline CDR1 and CDR2: SGHRS and YFSETQ. The V and J ends lost 3 bases and 2 bases respectively, with 6 bases between them. The CDR3 sequence is CASSWDTYEQYF. The CDR3 DNA reads as TGCGCCAGCAGCTGGGACACCTACGAGCAGTACTTC.

This chain connects TRBV4-1 to TRBJ2-1; 9 positions match TRBD1. The CDR3 is 19 amino acids. The germline gives CDR1 MGHRA, CDR2 YSYEKL. V gave up 0 bases and J gave up 2 bases; unmatched junction bases: 11. CDR3 in amino acids: CASSQDRDRVKGAYNEQFF. The CDR3 DNA reads as TGCGCCAGCAGCCAAGACCGGGACAGGGTTAAGGGGGCCTACAATGAGCAGTTCTTC.

This clone came up once. The chain is built from TRBV4-3 and TRBJ2-6; no clear D gene. V was clipped by 4 bases and J by 0 bases, with 7 bases between them. Germline V gene lookup returns CDR1 LGHNA and CDR2 YSLEER. The CDR3 extends over 15 amino acids. This CDR3 is CASSPISSGANVLTF. CDR3 in DNA: TGCGCCAGCAGCCCGATTAGCTCTGGGGCCAACGTCCTGACTTTC.

CDR3 amino acids: CASSVRQGSYNEQFF. DNA of the CDR3: TGTGCCAGCAGCGTCCGACAGGGCTCCTACAATGAGCAGTTCTTC. The chain joins TRBV9 to TRBJ2-1, with 7 bases that match TRBD1. V was clipped by 2 bases and J by 0 bases; unmatched bases: 2. Per germline, CDR1 SGDLS and CDR2 YYNGEE. The CDR3 consists of 15 residues. Drawing the rest from reference TRBV9 and TRBJ2-1, the complete variable domain is DSGVTQTPKHLITATGQRVTLRCSPRSGDLSVYWYQQSLDQGLQFLIQYYNGEERAKGNILERFSAQQFPDLHSELNLSSLELGDSALYFCASSVRQGSYNEQFFGPGTRLTVL.

The table lists this clone with a count of one. The rearrangement uses TRBV15 and TRBJ1-3; the D is unclear. The V end was cut by 1 base, the J end by 6 bases, with 13 bases between. Germline CDR1 is LNHNV and CDR2 is YYDKDF (reference sequence). The CDR3 covers 15 residues. The CDR3: CATSRGTGRPNTIYF. The CDR3 nucleotides are TGTGCCACCAGCAGAGGCACCGGGAGGCCAAACACCATATATTTT.

Written as DNA, the CDR3 is TGCAGCGTGCTGGACAGGGGGAACGGAGAAAAACTGTTTTTT. It codes for CSVLDRGNGEKLFF. V and J are TRBV29-1 and TRBJ1-4, with 10 bases fitting TRBD1. Trimming removed 6 bases from V and 8 bases from J; junction bases left unmatched: 9. This CDR3 has 14 residues. Germline values: CDR1 SQVTM, CDR2 ANQGSEA.

The rearrangement links TRBV15 to TRBJ1-2, with D possibly TRBD1 on 5 matching bases. The CDR3 is 13 residues long. V gave up 5 bases and J gave up 9 bases, with 16 bases separating them. CDR1 and CDR2 (germline): LNHNV, YYDKDF (reference sequence). Here the CDR3 DNA reads TGTGCCACCAGCGGACCAGGGTTGGGACGCTACACCTTC. This translates into CATSGPGLGRYTF.